The subject of this entry is one T cell receptor beta chain. These data are taken from a study of T cells in Graves' hyperthyroidism and ophthalmopathy. At the level of the study: Peripheral blood was secured at the point of initial diagnosis, before any treatment.

The TCR beta CDR3 regions underwent amplification using RNA transcripts as the source. The study used the HTBI primer set for a first-round RT-PCR of the TCR CDR3. TCRdb passed the multiplex PCR reads through MiXCR, listing each CDR3 protein once. The table has approximately 530,000 distinct CDR3 sequences, 20% seen once. V shed 5 bases and J shed 7 bases, with 22 bases lying between them. Germline-derived CDR1 and CDR2 are SGHRS and YFSETQ. The CDR3 covers 15 residues. The TCR was taken from a man between 40 and 49 years old with Graves' ophthalmopathy. This sequence joins TRBV5-1 and TRBJ2-7, with D tentatively TRBD1 or TRBD2 (6 bases each). Sequenced sample: blood. The CDR3 region has the DNA TGCGCCAGCAGAATAGACAGGACTCAACGGGGGGAGCAGTACTTC. Its translation is CASRIDRTQRGEQYF.